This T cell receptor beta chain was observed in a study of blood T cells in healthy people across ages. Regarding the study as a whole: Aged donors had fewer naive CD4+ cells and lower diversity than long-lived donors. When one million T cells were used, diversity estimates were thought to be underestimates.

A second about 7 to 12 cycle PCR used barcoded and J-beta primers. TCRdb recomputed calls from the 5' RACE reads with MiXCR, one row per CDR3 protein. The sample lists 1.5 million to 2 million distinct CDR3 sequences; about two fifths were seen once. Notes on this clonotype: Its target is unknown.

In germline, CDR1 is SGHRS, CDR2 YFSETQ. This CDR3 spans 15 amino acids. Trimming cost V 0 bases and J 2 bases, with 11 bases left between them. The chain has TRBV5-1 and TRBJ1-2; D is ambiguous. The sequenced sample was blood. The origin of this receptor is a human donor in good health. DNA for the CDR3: TGCGCCAGCAGCTTGGTGGCAGATTCGAACTATGGCTACACCTTC. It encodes CASSLVADSNYGYTF.